Following are 20 T cell receptor beta chains from one sample sequenced in a study of cytomegalovirus exposure and HLA in healthy donors. Primers included in the PCR were 60 Vbeta and 13 Jbeta primers. Measured with immunoSEQ multiplex PCR; TCRdb has only the in-frame clones, and not every one. The table records about 180,000 clones, roughly 79% of them present only once. Sequencing was carried out using PBMCs. These receptors were taken from a male donor in good health and CMV-seronegative.

This clone was seen a handful of times. The chain uses TRBV4-1 and TRBJ1-2; perhaps TRBD1 as D (6 bases). The CDR3 totals 15 residues. V lost 4 bases to trimming and J lost 4 bases, with 16 bases between them. From germline, CDR1 is MGHRA and CDR2 YSYEKL. The DNA for the CDR3 is TGCGCCAGCAGCCTGGATAGGGGGTCGGGCTATGGCTACACCTTC. Amino acid sequence: CASSLDRGSGYGYTF.

The V gene is TRBV4-1, the J gene TRBJ1-5; D gene ambiguous. This CDR3 comprises 16 residues. Trimming removed 1 base from V and 4 bases from J, with 14 bases in between. The germline V gene has CDR1 MGHRA and CDR2 YSYEKL. Here the CDR3 reads CASSQALARKNQPQHF. In DNA form, the CDR3 reads TGCGCCAGCAGCCAAGCTCTGGCCAGGAAAAATCAGCCCCAGCATTTT.

V gene TRBV10-2 combines with J gene TRBJ2-7; D is ambiguous. There are 11 residues in the CDR3. V was shortened by 10 bases and J by 3 bases, with 10 bases between the two germline ends. CDR1 is WSHSY and CDR2 is SAAADI in the germline V gene. CDR3: CATASFYEQYF. The CDR3 DNA follows: TGCGCCACCGCGAGCTTCTACGAGCAGTACTTC.

This clone was seen only a few times. This chain uses TRBV6-5 with TRBJ1-1, with TRBD1 identical over 8 bases. V trimming: 4 bases; J trimming: 5 bases; junction bases outside the gene matches: 9. The germline CDR1 and CDR2 sequences are MNHEY and SVGAGI. CDR3 length: 15 amino acids. The CDR3 region has the DNA TGTGCCAGCAGTTCCGCGACAGGGGAGTGGACTGAAGCTTTCTTT. It codes for CASSSATGEWTEAFF.

The rearrangement links TRBV30 to TRBJ1-2, with D tentatively TRBD1 (6 bases). Germline V gene sequence: CDR1 GTSNPN, CDR2 SVGIG (reference sequence). V was trimmed by 1 base and J by 4 bases, leaving 13 bases between them. This CDR3 contains 14 residues. The CDR3, as DNA: TGTGCCTGGAGTGCAAACGACAGGATCTATGGCTACACCTTC. The encoded protein is CAWSANDRIYGYTF.

This clone occurred once. The chain carries TRBV30 and TRBJ2-1; D unclear. CDR1 is GTSNPN, CDR2 SVGIG, per germline (reference sequence). This CDR3 is built from 12 residues. V lost 2 bases and J 7 bases, leaving 9 bases between the germline ends. The chain's CDR3 is CAWSPDSNEQFF. For the CDR3, the DNA is TGTGCCTGGAGTCCCGACTCAAATGAGCAGTTCTTC.

V usage is TRBV16 and J usage is TRBJ1-5; D is perhaps TRBD1 (6 bases). The ends were cut back, 4 bases at V and 7 bases at J, with 17 bases in the middle. Germline V gene lookup returns CDR1 KGHSY and CDR2 FQNENV. This CDR3 is 15 amino acids long. In DNA form, the CDR3 reads TGTGCCAGCAGCCCCCGGATGAGGGGACACCAGCCCCAGCATTTT. Encoded protein: CASSPRMRGHQPQHF.

This clone was counted once. The gene calls are TRBV28 and TRBJ1-1; 7 bases fit TRBD1. Germline CDR1 is MDHEN and CDR2 is SYDVKM. This CDR3 has 14 amino acids. V shed 5 bases and J 4 bases; nucleotides not matched to a gene: 7. As DNA, the CDR3 is TGTGCCAGCAGTCGCAGGGGGTTCAGCACTGAAGCTTTCTTT. Protein product: CASSRRGFSTEAFF. The whole variable domain, filled in from reference TRBV28 and TRBJ1-1, reads DVKVTQSSRYLVKRTGEKVFLECVQDMDHENMFWYRQDPGLGLRLIYFSYDVKMKEKGDIPEGYSVSREKKERFSLILESASTNQTSMYLCASSRRGFSTEAFFGQGTRLTVV.

This clone came up a few times. The chain is built from TRBV5-5 and TRBJ1-5; D call uncertain. V gave up 0 bases and J gave up 0 bases, with 10 bases separating them. Germline V lookup: CDR1 SGHKS, CDR2 YYEKEE (reference sequence). There are 16 residues in the CDR3. The CDR3 reads CASSLAKSHSNQPQHF. In DNA, the CDR3 is TGTGCCAGCAGCTTGGCAAAGAGTCATAGCAATCAGCCCCAGCATTTT.

This clone showed up just a few times. The V and J genes are TRBV7-9 and TRBJ2-7; tentatively, D is TRBD1 (5 bases). Germline CDR1 and CDR2: SEHNR and FQNEAQ (reference sequence). Deletions cut 7 bases from V and 0 bases from J, with 19 bases between. CDR3 length: 16 amino acids. CDR3 nucleotide sequence: TGTGCCAGCACCAGACTCTCAGGGAAGGACTCCTACGAGCAGTACTTC. Translated, it gives CASTRLSGKDSYEQYF.

V and J are TRBV7-3 and TRBJ2-1; 12 positions agree with TRBD2. The V and J ends lost 5 bases and 8 bases, in that order; junction bases with no gene match: 7. Per germline, CDR1 SGHTA and CDR2 FQGTGA. The CDR3 has 15 residues. In DNA form, the CDR3 reads TGTGCCAGCAGCACGCGACTAGCGGGAGTACATGAGCAGTTCTTC. It is translated as CASSTRLAGVHEQFF.

The genes are TRBV9 and TRBJ2-1; D remains unclear. There are 14 residues in the CDR3. Trimming left V 2 bases short and J 5 bases short, with 11 bases between. Germline loops: CDR1 SGDLS, CDR2 YYNGEE. CDR3 nucleotides: TGTGCCAGCAGCGTGGCTCTTTCTCACAATGAGCAGTTCTTC. As protein: CASSVALSHNEQFF.

The chain recombines TRBV29-1 with TRBJ1-1; D remains ambiguous. This CDR3 is 11 amino acids long. Germline V lookup: CDR1 SQVTM, CDR2 ANQGSEA. The germline V and J ends were trimmed by 4 bases and 7 bases, with 10 bases remaining between them. CDR3 nucleotide sequence: TGCAGCGTTGGTCAGGCGATTGAAGCTTTCTTT. Translating gives CSVGQAIEAFF. Using reference TRBV29-1 and TRBJ1-1 for the parts outside the CDR3, the full variable domain is SAVISQKPSRDICQRGTSLTIQCQVDSQVTMMFWYRQQPGQSLTLIATANQGSEATYESGFVIDKFPISRPNLTFSTLTVSNMSPEDSSIYLCSVGQAIEAFFGQGTRLTVV.

The chain carries TRBV4-3 and TRBJ2-3, with D hard to call. Trimming took 1 base from V and 6 from J, leaving 5 bases between them. Germline V gene sequence: CDR1 LGHNA, CDR2 YSLEER. This CDR3 is built from 12 residues. Here the CDR3 reads CASSQVSDTQYF. CDR3 DNA: TGCGCCAGCAGCCAAGTATCCGATACGCAGTATTTT.

The rearrangement uses TRBV2 and TRBJ1-5; D is unresolved. Per germline, CDR1 SNHLY and CDR2 FYNNEI. V was clipped by 1 base and J by 6 bases, with 10 bases between them. The CDR3 is 14 amino acids. The CDR3 coding sequence is TGTGCCAGCAGTGAAGGAGGGTCGGGTCAGCCCCAGCATTTT. Translated, it gives CASSEGGSGQPQHF.

DNA of the CDR3: TGTGCCAGCAGCCCCCAGGACGGGGAGCTGTTTTTT. It is translated as CASSPQDGELFF. The V gene is TRBV9, the J gene TRBJ2-2; D is uncertain. V was shortened by 4 bases and J by 7 bases, with 8 bases between the two germline ends. The CDR3 has 12 residues. CDR1 SGDLS and CDR2 YYNGEE come from the germline V gene. Complete variable domain (other parts from reference TRBV9 and TRBJ2-2): DSGVTQTPKHLITATGQRVTLRCSPRSGDLSVYWYQQSLDQGLQFLIQYYNGEERAKGNILERFSAQQFPDLHSELNLSSLELGDSALYFCASSPQDGELFFGEGSRLTVL.

The chain links TRBV4-1 to TRBJ2-3; a possible D gene is TRBD2 (6 bases). The CDR3 is 15 residues long. Deletions cut 1 base from V and 4 bases from J, with 12 bases between. Germline CDR1 reads MGHRA; CDR2 reads YSYEKL. This CDR3 is CASSQGGVVPDTQYF. The CDR3 bases are TGCGCCAGCAGCCAAGGGGGGGTGGTGCCAGATACGCAGTATTTT.

In nucleotides, the CDR3 is TGTGCCAGCAGTTTAAGGGGTTCTAGCGGGAGTCGTTTTCGCACAGATACGCAGTATTTT. Amino acids: CASSLRGSSGSRFRTDTQYF. The V and J genes are TRBV28 and TRBJ2-3, with 10 nucleotides matching TRBD2. The CDR3 totals 20 residues. Germline V gene lookup returns CDR1 MDHEN and CDR2 SYDVKM. V lost 2 bases and J lost 1; bases outside the gene matches: 15.

The V call is TRBV12-5, the J call TRBJ1-1, with 7 nucleotides matching TRBD1. V was clipped by 6 bases and J by 1 base; unmatched bases: 8. CDR1 is LGHNT and CDR2 is FRNRAP in the germline V gene. CDR3 length: 15 amino acids. The CDR3 sequence is CASGPRDSWNTEAFF. The CDR3 nucleotides are TGTGCTAGTGGACCCCGGGACAGTTGGAACACTGAAGCTTTCTTT.

The gene calls are TRBV19 and TRBJ2-1; 8 nucleotides match TRBD1. Germline values: CDR1 LNHDA, CDR2 SQIVND (reference sequence). V dropped 8 bases and J dropped 4; count of bases not matched to a gene: 13. The CDR3 consists of 16 residues. The CDR3 protein is CASSLSRDRPYNEQFF. In DNA form, the CDR3 reads TGTGCCAGTTCTCTAAGCCGGGACAGGCCATACAATGAGCAGTTCTTC.